The next 18 T cell receptor beta chains were all read from a single sample in a study of blood T cell repertoires in COVID-19. Produced via immunoSEQ multiplex PCR; TCRdb's table is partial and in-frame only. The table has roughly 13,000 clones, around four fifths seen once. Sequencing was carried out using peripheral blood. These receptors all come from a man in his forties or fifties with active or convalescent COVID-19.

The J gene is TRBJ1-4, the V gene TRBV9; D ambiguous. Per germline, CDR1 SGDLS and CDR2 YYNGEE. This CDR3 spans 17 amino acids. V gave up 0 bases and J gave up 3 bases, with 15 bases separating them. CDR3 sequence (DNA): TGTGCCAGCAGCGTAGGTGTGACTGGGAGTGCTAATGAAAAACTGTTTTTT. Its translation is CASSVGVTGSANEKLFF.

The V and J genes are TRBV14 and TRBJ1-1; 8 bases map to TRBD1. The CDR3 runs 13 residues. Germline V gene lookup returns CDR1 SGHDN and CDR2 FVKESK. The V and J ends lost 3 bases and 9 bases, in that order; junction bases with no gene match: 6. In nucleotides, the CDR3 is TGTGCCAGCAGCCATGGGACAGGTACGCAAGCTTTCTTT. This sequence encodes CASSHGTGTQAFF.

The J gene is TRBJ1-6, the V gene TRBV10-3; D is uncertain. Germline V gives CDR1 ENHRY, CDR2 SYGVKD. V was shortened by 0 bases and J by 10 bases, with 4 bases between the two germline ends. CDR3 length: 12 residues. The CDR3 here is CAISESVSPLHF. The DNA of the CDR3 is TGTGCCATCAGTGAGTCCGTGTCACCCCTCCACTTT.

V and J are TRBV12-3 or TRBV12-4 and TRBJ2-3, with D perhaps TRBD2 (6 bases). Trimming left V 8 bases short and J 4 bases short, with 10 bases between. The CDR3 runs 12 residues. The CDR3 DNA follows: TGTGCCAGCGGGGGGACGGCAGATACGCAGTATTTT. It specifies CASGGTADTQYF.

In DNA, the CDR3 is TGTGCCATCAGTGAGTCGATGGCCTTCAACTATGGCTACACCTTC. Translated: CAISESMAFNYGYTF. This rearrangement joins TRBV10-3 to TRBJ1-2; D is ambiguous. Germline assignment: CDR1 ENHRY and CDR2 SYGVKD. The V and J ends lost 0 bases and 2 bases respectively, with 10 bases between them. The CDR3 extends over 15 amino acids.

This clone was seen only a few times. This sequence joins TRBV28 and TRBJ1-6; D gene ambiguous. The V gene lost 6 bases and the J gene lost 8 bases, with 11 bases spanning the gap. CDR1 and CDR2 (germline): MDHEN, SYDVKM. The CDR3 extends over 13 amino acids. The CDR3 spells CASRPIVDSPLHF. The DNA of the CDR3 is TGTGCCAGCAGACCGATAGTGGATTCACCCCTCCACTTT.

The chain couples TRBV7-2 to TRBJ1-3; D gene uncertain. CDR3 length: 15 residues. Germline assignment: CDR1 SGHTA and CDR2 FQGNSA. V lost 5 bases, J lost 0 bases, and 11 bases lay in between. This chain's CDR3 is CASSEDGDSGNTIYF. The CDR3 DNA reads as TGTGCCAGCAGCGAAGACGGAGACTCTGGAAACACCATATATTTT.

DNA for the CDR3: TGTGCCAGCAGTGCACAGGGGGCTCCCTACGAGCAGTACTTC. Translated, it gives CASSAQGAPYEQYF. The chain joins TRBV2 to TRBJ2-7; 9 bases are a match to TRBD1. Germline V gene sequence: CDR1 SNHLY, CDR2 FYNNEI. This CDR3 region has 14 residues. With V trimmed by 4 bases and J by 2 bases, 3 bases remained unmatched.

The V and J genes are TRBV5-1 and TRBJ1-1; D is unresolved. The CDR3 sequence is 12 residues long. Germline CDR1 reads SGHRS; CDR2 reads YFSETQ. V dropped 0 bases and J dropped 7 bases, with 7 bases sitting between them. The CDR3 bases are TGCGCCAGCAGCTTGGAAGAGGGTGAAGCTTTCTTT. Protein product: CASSLEEGEAFF.

Here the CDR3 DNA reads TGTGCCAGCAAGGAGCGGGGGAACACCGGGGAGCTGTTTTTT. It is translated as CASKERGNTGELFF. The chain carries TRBV11-3 and TRBJ2-2, with TRBD2 matching over 7 bases. With V trimmed by 7 bases and J by 1 base, 3 bases remained unmatched. The CDR3 loop spans 14 amino acids. CDR1 and CDR2 (germline): SGHNT, YENEEA.

This clone came up once. The CDR3 loop reads CASRQGSKNIQYF. The CDR3 region has the DNA TGTGCCAGCCGACAGGGTTCCAAAAACATTCAGTACTTC. The chain combines TRBV28 with TRBJ2-4, with 7 bases matching TRBD1. V shed 8 bases, J shed 2 bases, and the junction held 3 bases outside the gene matches. The CDR3 spans 13 residues. The germline V gene encodes CDR1 MDHEN and CDR2 SYDVKM.

The chain employs TRBV6-1 and TRBJ1-6, with D hard to call. The V end lost 3 bases, the J end lost 10 bases, and 10 bases lay between the germline ends. The germline V gene has CDR1 MNHNS and CDR2 SASEGT. The CDR3 has 13 amino acids. The CDR3 spells CASSDSERSPLHF. In nucleotides, the CDR3 is TGTGCCAGCAGTGACAGCGAGCGGTCACCCCTCCACTTT.

The chain couples TRBV5-1 to TRBJ1-2; the D gene is possibly TRBD1 (6 bases). Germline CDR1 reads SGHRS; CDR2 reads YFSETQ. CDR3 length: 13 residues. V shed 6 bases and J shed 6 bases, with 15 bases lying between them. The CDR3 DNA follows: TGCGCCAGCACGTTTACAGGGCTGGATGGCTACACCTTC. As protein: CASTFTGLDGYTF.

V and J are TRBV4-1 and TRBJ1-2, with a weak D call TRBD1 (5 bases). The germline V and J ends were trimmed by 5 bases and 2 bases, with 12 bases remaining between them. Germline loops: CDR1 MGHRA, CDR2 YSYEKL. This CDR3 is 14 amino acids long. The CDR3 nucleotides are TGCGCCAGCAGCTCCACTCGACAGAACTATGGCTACACCTTC. Protein product: CASSSTRQNYGYTF.

The rearrangement links TRBV10-3 to TRBJ2-1; D gene unclear. The V end lost 3 bases, the J end lost 7 bases, and 4 bases lay between the germline ends. This CDR3 contains 11 residues. From germline, CDR1 is ENHRY and CDR2 SYGVKD. CDR3 sequence: CAISDRNEQFF. As DNA, the CDR3 is TGTGCCATCAGTGACAGAAATGAGCAGTTCTTC.

J is TRBJ1-1 and V is TRBV10-1, with 9 nucleotides matching TRBD1. In germline, CDR1 is WNHNN, CDR2 SYGVQD (reference sequence). Trimming took 0 bases from V and 5 from J; bases not matched to a gene: 10. The CDR3 covers 17 residues. CDR3 protein: CASSESKGTGTATEAFF. The CDR3 region has the DNA TGCGCCAGCAGTGAGTCGAAAGGGACAGGGACGGCAACTGAAGCTTTCTTT.

The rearrangement joins TRBV28 to TRBJ1-6; 7 bases are a match to TRBD1. The junction had 18 bases not matched to a gene; V was cut back by 6 bases and J by 13 bases. The germline V gene encodes CDR1 MDHEN and CDR2 SYDVKM. This CDR3 has 16 amino acids. The DNA for the CDR3 is TGTGCCAGCAGCCTACACCGGACAGGATCGGGTTCTCCCCTCCACTTT. Translation gives CASSLHRTGSGSPLHF.

This chain connects TRBV19 to TRBJ2-3; tentative D call: TRBD1 (6 bases). From germline, CDR1 is LNHDA and CDR2 SQIVND (reference sequence). V shed 1 base and J shed 1 base, with 12 bases lying between them. The length of the CDR3 is 16 residues. The DNA for the CDR3 is TGTGCCAGTAGTATAGTGGCAGGGGAAGGCACAGATACGCAGTATTTT. Translation gives CASSIVAGEGTDTQYF.